Listed below are T cell receptor beta chains from one sample, sequenced in a study of cytomegalovirus exposure and HLA in healthy donors. Using immunoSEQ multiplex PCR, the repertoire was profiled, and TCRdb retains in-frame clones only, with some absent. In the table there are tens of thousands of clones, 80% to 90% of which are singletons. The sequenced sample was PBMCs. These receptor sequences come from a young woman in good health and CMV-seronegative. CDR3s include the opening cysteine and the closing phenylalanine or tryptophan. A D gene is named only where the DNA matches it firmly. Expanded clones get a size class; other rows say once, few or many, or leave the size out.

D gene	V gene	J gene	clone size	CDR3 protein	CDR3 DNA
.	TRBV11-3	TRBJ2-2	.	CASSFLSNTGELFF	TGTGCCAGCAGCTTCCTTTCGAACACCGGGGAGCTGTTTTTT
TRBD2	TRBV5-4	TRBJ2-2	.	CASSGGSLAGVGTGELFF	TGTGCCAGCAGCGGGGGTTCTCTAGCGGGAGTTGGGACCGGGGAGCTGTTTTTT
TRBD1	TRBV7-2	TRBJ1-5	.	CASSWDSSNQPQHF	TGTGCCAGCAGCTGGGACAGTAGCAATCAGCCCCAGCATTTT
.	TRBV7-2	TRBJ1-5	.	CASSSTGRGAGNQPQHF	TGTGCCAGCAGCTCCACCGGTCGGGGGGCAGGTAATCAGCCCCAGCATTTT
TRBD1	TRBV4-1	TRBJ1-2	.	CASSQVLQGAYGYTF	TGCGCCAGCAGCCAAGTCTTGCAGGGGGCGTATGGCTACACCTTC
TRBD2	TRBV27	TRBJ2-3	once	CASGRASGSAPDTQYF	TGTGCCAGCGGTCGGGCTAGCGGGAGCGCGCCAGATACGCAGTATTTT
.	TRBV18	TRBJ1-1	once	CASSRHSYTEAFF	TGTGCCAGCTCAAGACACAGCTACACTGAAGCTTTCTTT
TRBD1	TRBV30	TRBJ2-1	.	CAWSETGTGMFF	TGTGCCTGGAGCGAAACCGGGACAGGGATGTTCTTC
TRBD2	TRBV6-5	TRBJ2-1	.	CASTSPLAGNNEQFF	TGTGCCAGCACCTCCCCCCTAGCGGGGAACAATGAGCAGTTCTTC
.	TRBV28	TRBJ1-5	.	CASSSTSRLDRINQPQHF	TGTGCCAGCAGTTCGACTTCTCGCCTGGACAGAATCAATCAGCCCCAGCATTTT
.	TRBV6-6	TRBJ2-7	.	CASARGNEQYF	TGTGCCAGCGCTCGGGGGAACGAGCAGTACTTC
.	TRBV18	TRBJ1-4	once	CASSPGTFEKLFF	TGTGCCAGCTCACCGGGGACATTTGAAAAACTGTTTTTT
.	TRBV10-3	TRBJ2-1	.	CAISQESYNEQFF	TGTGCCATCAGCCAGGAATCCTACAATGAGCAGTTCTTC
.	TRBV6-5	TRBJ1-5	.	CASSERVGAQPQHF	TGTGCCAGCAGTGAAAGGGTAGGGGCCCAGCCCCAGCATTTT
TRBD2	TRBV10-3	TRBJ2-3	.	CAISDQPKGLAGGADTQYF	TGTGCCATCAGTGATCAGCCCAAGGGACTAGCGGGAGGGGCAGATACGCAGTATTTT
.	TRBV4-1	TRBJ1-1	.	CASSLQGGRAEAFF	TGCGCCAGCAGCCTACAGGGAGGGCGGGCTGAAGCTTTCTTT
TRBD2	TRBV11-2	TRBJ2-3	.	CASSSGLAGGADTQYF	TGTGCCAGCAGCTCCGGACTAGCGGGGGGGGCAGATACGCAGTATTTT
.	TRBV7-2	TRBJ2-1	.	CASSSHQAGPGYNEQFF	TGTGCCAGCAGCTCACATCAGGCGGGGCCCGGGTACAATGAGCAGTTCTTC
TRBD1	TRBV6-5	TRBJ1-2	.	CATRQGSDYGYTF	TGTGCCACCCGACAGGGGAGTGACTATGGCTACACCTTC
.	TRBV5-5	TRBJ1-2	.	CASSFASRDYGYTF	TGTGCCAGCAGCTTTGCTTCCAGGGACTATGGCTACACCTTC
.	TRBV6-1	TRBJ1-5	.	CASSELPLQGSYQPQHF	TGTGCCAGCAGTGAACTCCCTCTTCAGGGGAGTTATCAGCCCCAGCATTTT
TRBD2	TRBV19	TRBJ2-1	.	CASSIAAGGGEQFF	TGTGCCAGTAGTATAGCGGCCGGCGGGGGTGAGCAGTTCTTC
TRBD2	TRBV28	TRBJ2-7	.	CASKLAGVPYEQYF	TGTGCCAGCAAACTAGCGGGAGTCCCCTACGAGCAGTACTTC
.	TRBV21-1	TRBJ2-3	.	CASSKEVLAESRKYF	TGTGCCAGCAGCAAAGAGGTACTAGCGGAGAGTCGCAAGTATTTT
.	TRBV19	TRBJ1-4	once	CASSAGLNEKLFF	TGTGCCAGTAGTGCGGGCTTAAATGAAAAACTGTTTTTT
.	TRBV19	TRBJ1-2	.	CASSLHPEAFYYGYTF	TGTGCCAGTAGTCTCCACCCAGAGGCCTTCTACTATGGCTACACCTTC
TRBD2	TRBV7-7	TRBJ2-5	.	CASSSGLAQYF	TGTGCCAGCAGCTCCGGACTAGCCCAGTACTTC
TRBD2	TRBV7-2	TRBJ2-7	.	CASSSGEGGEQYF	TGTGCCAGCAGCTCCGGGGAGGGCGGGGAGCAGTACTTC
.	TRBV19	TRBJ1-5	.	CASSTRRTVDNQPQHF	TGTGCCAGTAGTACCAGACGGACAGTAGACAATCAGCCCCAGCATTTT
TRBD1	TRBV7-9	TRBJ2-3	.	CASSSLDRITDTQYF	TGTGCCAGCAGCTCATTGGACAGGATCACAGATACGCAGTATTTT
TRBD1	TRBV29-1	TRBJ1-5	.	CSVAGGQGEPQHF	TGCAGCGTTGCCGGGGGACAGGGGGAACCCCAGCATTTT
TRBD2	TRBV6-5	TRBJ2-3	.	CASSLAGPDTQYF	TGTGCCAGCAGTTTAGCGGGGCCAGATACGCAGTATTTT
TRBD2	TRBV6-4	TRBJ2-2	.	CASRTSLRGFGELFF	TGTGCCAGCAGAACCTCCTTGCGGGGGTTCGGGGAGCTGTTTTTT
.	TRBV21-1	TRBJ2-1	few	CASRPNRVYLSEQFF	TGTGCCAGCAGACCAAACAGGGTTTATTTAAGTGAGCAGTTCTTC
.	TRBV6-5	TRBJ1-1	.	CASSRGMNTEAFF	TGTGCCAGCAGCAGGGGTATGAACACTGAAGCTTTCTTT
TRBD2	TRBV13	TRBJ2-5	.	CASSLFGIAGGYETQYF	TGTGCCAGCAGCCTGTTTGGGATAGCGGGGGGGTACGAGACCCAGTACTTC
.	TRBV2	TRBJ2-1	.	CARSVGLNEQFF	TGTGCCAGGAGTGTCGGGTTGAATGAGCAGTTCTTC
TRBD1	TRBV6-1	TRBJ1-2	few	CASSEAGRTGTYGYTF	TGTGCCAGCAGTGAAGCGGGTAGGACAGGGACCTATGGCTACACCTTC
.	TRBV6-5	TRBJ1-2	.	CASSYSGGDYGYTF	TGTGCCAGCAGTTACTCGGGGGGAGACTATGGCTATACCTTC
TRBD2	TRBV5-1	TRBJ2-5	.	CASSGGGGNLQETQYF	TGCGCCAGCAGTGGCGGGGGGGGGAACCTACAAGAGACCCAGTACTTC
TRBD2	TRBV2	TRBJ2-1	.	CASRTSGGSNEQFF	TGTGCCAGCAGGACCAGCGGGGGGTCGAATGAGCAGTTCTTC
.	TRBV6-5	TRBJ1-2	.	CASSYLPGRGGSYTF	TGTGCCAGCAGTTATCTTCCCGGGCGGGGAGGAAGCTACACCTTC
TRBD1	TRBV28	TRBJ1-5	.	CASRRRDSVNQPQHF	TGTGCCAGCAGACGCCGGGACAGCGTCAATCAGCCCCAGCATTTT
.	TRBV11-2	TRBJ2-7	few	CASASTHYEQYF	TGTGCCAGCGCTTCGACACACTACGAGCAGTACTTC
TRBD1	TRBV4-1	TRBJ2-3	.	CASSQQGTGTDTQYF	TGCGCCAGCAGCCAACAGGGGACAGGCACAGATACGCAGTATTTT
.	TRBV27	TRBJ1-6	.	CASSLSPRGYNSPLHF	TGTGCCAGCAGTTTATCACCCAGGGGATATAATTCACCCCTCCACTTT
.	TRBV6-5	TRBJ2-1	.	CASTAGFYNEQFF	TGTGCCAGCACCGCAGGGTTCTACAATGAGCAGTTCTTC
.	TRBV2	TRBJ2-6	once	CASSEVGAGFTSGANVLTF	TGTGCCAGCAGTGAAGTGGGGGCAGGGTTCACCTCTGGGGCCAACGTCCTGACTTTC
.	TRBV6-4	TRBJ2-3	.	CASSDSSAPDTQYF	TGTGCCAGCAGTGACTCCTCAGCGCCAGATACGCAGTATTTT
.	TRBV7-9	TRBJ1-5	.	CASSLGFTGNSVNQPQHF	TGTGCCAGCAGCTTAGGATTTACAGGGAACTCGGTCAATCAGCCCCAGCATTTT
.	TRBV28	TRBJ1-6	once	CASSLSAGIGSIDSPLHF	TGTGCCAGCAGTTTATCGGCCGGTATAGGGAGTATAGATTCACCCCTCCACTTT
TRBD1	TRBV27	TRBJ2-1	.	CASSLGTGRNEQFF	TGTGCCAGCAGTCTTGGGACAGGTCGCAATGAGCAGTTCTTC
.	TRBV2	TRBJ1-2	.	CASSERTVGYTF	TGTGCCAGCAGTGAAAGGACAGTTGGCTACACCTTC